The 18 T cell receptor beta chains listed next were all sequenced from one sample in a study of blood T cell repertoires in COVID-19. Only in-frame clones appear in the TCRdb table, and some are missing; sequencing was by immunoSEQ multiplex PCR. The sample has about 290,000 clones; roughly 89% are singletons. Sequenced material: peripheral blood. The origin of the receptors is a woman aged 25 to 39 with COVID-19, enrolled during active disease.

The CDR3 DNA sequence: TGTGCCAGCAGCTCCAGGGGCCTAGCCAAAAACATTCAGTACTTC. Translation: CASSSRGLAKNIQYF. The genes are TRBV5-8 and TRBJ2-4; possibly TRBD1 for D (6 bases). V shed 3 bases and J shed 0 bases, with 10 bases lying between them. The CDR3 totals 15 residues. The germline CDR1 and CDR2 sequences are SGHTS and YDEGEE.

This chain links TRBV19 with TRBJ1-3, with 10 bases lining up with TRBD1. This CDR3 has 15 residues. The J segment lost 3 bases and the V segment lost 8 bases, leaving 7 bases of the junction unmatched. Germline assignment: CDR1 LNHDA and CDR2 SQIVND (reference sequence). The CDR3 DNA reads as TGTGCCAGTGGAAGACAGGGGGCGGTTGGAAACACCATATATTTT. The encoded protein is CASGRQGAVGNTIYF.

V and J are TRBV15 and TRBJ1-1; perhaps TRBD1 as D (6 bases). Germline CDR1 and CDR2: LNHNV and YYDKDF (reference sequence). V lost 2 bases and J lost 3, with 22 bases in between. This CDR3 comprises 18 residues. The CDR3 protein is CATSRKRTEIIGYTEAFF. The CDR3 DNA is TGTGCCACCAGCAGAAAAAGGACAGAGATAATAGGGTACACTGAAGCTTTCTTT.

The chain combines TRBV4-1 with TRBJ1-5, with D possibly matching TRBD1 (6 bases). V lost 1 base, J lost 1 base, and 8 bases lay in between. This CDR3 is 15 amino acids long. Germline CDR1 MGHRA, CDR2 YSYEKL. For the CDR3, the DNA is TGCGCCAGCAGCCAAGCCAGGGGAAGCAATCAGCCCCAGCATTTT. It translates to CASSQARGSNQPQHF.

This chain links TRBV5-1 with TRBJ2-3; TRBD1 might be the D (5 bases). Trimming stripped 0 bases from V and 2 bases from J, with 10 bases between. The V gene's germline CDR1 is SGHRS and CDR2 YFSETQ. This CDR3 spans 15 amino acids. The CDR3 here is CASSLGQGPTDTQYF. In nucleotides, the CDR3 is TGCGCCAGCAGCTTGGGGCAGGGCCCCACAGATACGCAGTATTTT.

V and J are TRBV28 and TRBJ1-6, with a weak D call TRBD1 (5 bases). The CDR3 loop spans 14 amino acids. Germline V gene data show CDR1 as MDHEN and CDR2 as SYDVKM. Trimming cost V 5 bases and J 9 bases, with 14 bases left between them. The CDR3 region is CASSLRGGISPLHF. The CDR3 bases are TGTGCCAGCAGTCTTCGGGGGGGAATTTCACCCCTCCACTTT. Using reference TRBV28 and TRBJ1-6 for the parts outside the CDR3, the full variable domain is DVKVTQSSRYLVKRTGEKVFLECVQDMDHENMFWYRQDPGLGLRLIYFSYDVKMKEKGDIPEGYSVSREKKERFSLILESASTNQTSMYLCASSLRGGISPLHFGNGTRLTVT.

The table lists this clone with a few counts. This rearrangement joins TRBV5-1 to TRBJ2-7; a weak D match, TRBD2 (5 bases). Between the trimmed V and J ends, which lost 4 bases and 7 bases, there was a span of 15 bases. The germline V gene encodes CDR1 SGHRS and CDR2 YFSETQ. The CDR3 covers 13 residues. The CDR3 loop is CASSVDLSGEQYF. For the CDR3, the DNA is TGCGCCAGCAGCGTGGACCTCTCGGGAGAGCAGTACTTC.

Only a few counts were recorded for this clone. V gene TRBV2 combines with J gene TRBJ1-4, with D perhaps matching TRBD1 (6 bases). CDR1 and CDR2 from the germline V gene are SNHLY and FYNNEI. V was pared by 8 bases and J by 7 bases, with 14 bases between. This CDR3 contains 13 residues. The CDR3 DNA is TGTGCCAGCGTTCCAGGGGACACTGAAAAACTGTTTTTT. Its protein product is CASVPGDTEKLFF.

This CDR3 is CASSVTPGLAGGISYEQYF. CDR3 sequence (DNA): TGCGCCAGCAGCGTAACACCGGGACTAGCGGGGGGCATCTCCTACGAGCAGTACTTC. The chain uses TRBV4-1 and TRBJ2-7; 15 bases are shared with TRBD2. The V segment lost 5 bases and the J segment 0 bases; nucleotides outside the gene matches: 11. Germline CDR1 MGHRA, CDR2 YSYEKL. The CDR3 runs to 19 residues.

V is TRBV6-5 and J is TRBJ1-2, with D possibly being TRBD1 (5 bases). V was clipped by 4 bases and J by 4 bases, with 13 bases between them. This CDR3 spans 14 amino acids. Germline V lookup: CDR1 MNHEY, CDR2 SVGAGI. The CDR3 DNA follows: TGTGCCAGCAGTTTCTTAGACAGAGGCTATGGCTACACCTTC. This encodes CASSFLDRGYGYTF.

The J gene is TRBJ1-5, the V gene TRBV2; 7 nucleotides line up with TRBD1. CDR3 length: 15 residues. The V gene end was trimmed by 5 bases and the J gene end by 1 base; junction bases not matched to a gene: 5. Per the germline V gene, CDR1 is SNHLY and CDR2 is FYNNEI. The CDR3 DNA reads TGTGCCAGCAGTATGGGGACAGCCAGCAATCAGCCCCAGCATTTT. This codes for CASSMGTASNQPQHF.

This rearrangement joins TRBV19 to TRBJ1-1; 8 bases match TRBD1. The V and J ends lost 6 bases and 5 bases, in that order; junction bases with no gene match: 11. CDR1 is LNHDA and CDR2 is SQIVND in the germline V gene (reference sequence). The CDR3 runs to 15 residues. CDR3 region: CASSPNAGGATEAFF. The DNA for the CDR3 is TGTGCCAGTAGCCCTAATGCAGGGGGCGCAACTGAAGCTTTCTTT.

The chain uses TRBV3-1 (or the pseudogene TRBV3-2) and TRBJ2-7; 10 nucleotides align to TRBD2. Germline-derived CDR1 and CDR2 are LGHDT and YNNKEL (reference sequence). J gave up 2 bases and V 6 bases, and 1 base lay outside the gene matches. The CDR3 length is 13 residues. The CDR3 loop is CASRSGGAYEQYF. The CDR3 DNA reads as TGTGCCAGCAGAAGCGGGGGGGCCTACGAGCAGTACTTC.

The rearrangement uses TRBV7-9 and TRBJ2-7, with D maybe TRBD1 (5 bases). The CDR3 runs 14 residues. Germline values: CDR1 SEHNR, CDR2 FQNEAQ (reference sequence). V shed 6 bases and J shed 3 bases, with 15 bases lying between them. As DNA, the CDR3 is TGTGCCAGCAGTATAGTCCTAAGGGGCTACGAGCAGTACTTC. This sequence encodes CASSIVLRGYEQYF. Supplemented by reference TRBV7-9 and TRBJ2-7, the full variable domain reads DTGVSQNPRHKITKRGQNVTFRCDPISEHNRLYWYRQTLGQGPEFLTYFQNEAQLEKSRLLSDRFSAERPKGSFSTLEIQRTEQGDSAMYLCASSIVLRGYEQYFGPGTRLTVT.

The CDR3 sequence: CASSAPQGGGYGYTF. CDR3 in DNA: TGTGCCAGTAGTGCCCCACAAGGGGGCGGCTATGGCTACACCTTC. The chain has TRBV19 and TRBJ1-2; 7 positions agree with TRBD1. CDR1 LNHDA and CDR2 SQIVND come from the germline V gene (reference sequence). The ends lost 5 bases at V and 4 bases at J; junction bases unmatched: 10. The CDR3 runs 15 residues.

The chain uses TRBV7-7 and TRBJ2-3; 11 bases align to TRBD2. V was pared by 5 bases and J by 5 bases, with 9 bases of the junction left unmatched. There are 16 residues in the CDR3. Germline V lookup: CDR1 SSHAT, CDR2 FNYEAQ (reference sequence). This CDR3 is CASSPRLAGSLDTQYF. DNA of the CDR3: TGTGCCAGCAGCCCAAGACTAGCGGGGTCGCTAGATACGCAGTATTTT.

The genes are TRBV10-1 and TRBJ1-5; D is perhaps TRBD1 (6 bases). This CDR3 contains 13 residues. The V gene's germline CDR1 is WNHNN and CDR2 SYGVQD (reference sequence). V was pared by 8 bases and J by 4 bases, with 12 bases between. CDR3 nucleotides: TGCGCCAGCTCTGACAGGCAAAATCAGCCCCAGCATTTT. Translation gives CASSDRQNQPQHF.

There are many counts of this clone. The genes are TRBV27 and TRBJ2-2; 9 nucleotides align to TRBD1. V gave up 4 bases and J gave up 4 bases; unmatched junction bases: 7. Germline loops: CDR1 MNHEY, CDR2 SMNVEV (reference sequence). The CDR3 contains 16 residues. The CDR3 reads CASSSVGTGITGELFF. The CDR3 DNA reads TGTGCCAGCAGTTCGGTCGGGACAGGGATCACCGGGGAGCTGTTTTTT.